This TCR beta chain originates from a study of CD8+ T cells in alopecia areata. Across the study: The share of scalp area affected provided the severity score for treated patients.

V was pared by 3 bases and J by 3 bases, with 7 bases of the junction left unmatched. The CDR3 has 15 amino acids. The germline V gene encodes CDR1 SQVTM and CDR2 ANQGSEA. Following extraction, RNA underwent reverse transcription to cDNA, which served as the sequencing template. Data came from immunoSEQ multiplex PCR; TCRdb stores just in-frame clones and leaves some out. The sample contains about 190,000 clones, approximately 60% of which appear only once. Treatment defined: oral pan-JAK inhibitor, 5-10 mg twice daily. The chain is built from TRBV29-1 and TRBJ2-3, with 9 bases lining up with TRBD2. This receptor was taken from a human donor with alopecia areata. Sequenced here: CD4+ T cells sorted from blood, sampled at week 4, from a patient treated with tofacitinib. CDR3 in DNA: TGCAGCGTTGAGGGTAGCGGGAGACGAACAGATACGCAGTATTTT. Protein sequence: CSVEGSGRRTDTQYF.